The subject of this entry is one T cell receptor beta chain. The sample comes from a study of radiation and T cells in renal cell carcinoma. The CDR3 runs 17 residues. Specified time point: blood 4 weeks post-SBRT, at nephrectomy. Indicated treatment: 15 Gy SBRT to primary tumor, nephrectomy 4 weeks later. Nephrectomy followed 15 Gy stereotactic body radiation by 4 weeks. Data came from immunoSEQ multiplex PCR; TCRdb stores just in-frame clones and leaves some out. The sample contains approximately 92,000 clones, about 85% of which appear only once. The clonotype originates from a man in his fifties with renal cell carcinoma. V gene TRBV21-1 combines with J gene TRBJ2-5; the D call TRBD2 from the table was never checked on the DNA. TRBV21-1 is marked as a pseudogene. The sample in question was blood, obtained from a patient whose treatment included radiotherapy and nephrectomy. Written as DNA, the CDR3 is TGTGCCAGCAGCCCAGAGTGGCTAGCGGGGGGGCAAGAGACCCAGTACTTC. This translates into CASSPEWLAGGQETQYF.